This TCR beta chain was sequenced for a study of control samples from healthy donors and cancer patients. Produced via immunoSEQ multiplex PCR; TCRdb's table is partial and in-frame only. The sample lists roughly 68,000 clones, 65% to 85% occurring once. Trimming cost V 6 bases and J 0 bases, with 9 bases left between them. CDR3 length: 13 residues. CDR1 and CDR2 from the germline V gene are SQVTM and ANQGSEA. J is TRBJ1-3 and V is TRBV29-1; D is unclear. Sequencing used blood. This sequence was found in a man aged 55 to 70 in good health. The CDR3 bases are TGCAGCGTCGCGCTAAGCTCTGGAAACACCATATATTTT. It yields the protein CSVALSSGNTIYF.